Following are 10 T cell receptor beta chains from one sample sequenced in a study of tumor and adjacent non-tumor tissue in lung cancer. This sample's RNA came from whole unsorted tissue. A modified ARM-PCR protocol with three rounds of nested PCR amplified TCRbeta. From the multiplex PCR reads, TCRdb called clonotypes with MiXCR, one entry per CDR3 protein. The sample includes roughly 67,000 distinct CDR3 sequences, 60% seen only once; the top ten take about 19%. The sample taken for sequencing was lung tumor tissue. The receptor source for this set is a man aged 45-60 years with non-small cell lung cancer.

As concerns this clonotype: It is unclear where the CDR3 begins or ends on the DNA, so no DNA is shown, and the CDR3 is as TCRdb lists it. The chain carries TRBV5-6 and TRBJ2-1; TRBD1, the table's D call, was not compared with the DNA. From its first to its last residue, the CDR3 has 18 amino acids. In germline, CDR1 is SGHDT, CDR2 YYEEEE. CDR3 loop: CASNWARGSTTSYNEQSF.

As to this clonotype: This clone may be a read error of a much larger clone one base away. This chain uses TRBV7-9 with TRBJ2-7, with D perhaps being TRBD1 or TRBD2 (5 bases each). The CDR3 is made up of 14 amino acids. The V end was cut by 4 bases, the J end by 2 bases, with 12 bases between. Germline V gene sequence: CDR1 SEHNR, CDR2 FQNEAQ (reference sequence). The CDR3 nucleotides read TGTGCCAGCAGCTGGGGGTACCGCGCCTACGAGCAGTACTTC. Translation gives CASSWGYRAYEQYF. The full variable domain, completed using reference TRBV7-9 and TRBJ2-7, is DTGVSQNPRHKITKRGQNVTFRCDPISEHNRLYWYRQTLGQGPEFLTYFQNEAQLEKSRLLSDRFSAERPKGSFSTLEIQRTEQGDSAMYLCASSWGYRAYEQYFGPGTRLTVT.

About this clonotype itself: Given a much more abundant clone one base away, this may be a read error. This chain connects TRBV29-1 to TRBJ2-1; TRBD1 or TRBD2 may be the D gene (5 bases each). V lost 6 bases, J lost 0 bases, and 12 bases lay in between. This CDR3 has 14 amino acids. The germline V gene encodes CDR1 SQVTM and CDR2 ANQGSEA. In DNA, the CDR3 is TGCAGCGTATCGGGACCGAGCTCCTACAATGAGCAGTTCTTC. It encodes CSVSGPSSYNEQFF.

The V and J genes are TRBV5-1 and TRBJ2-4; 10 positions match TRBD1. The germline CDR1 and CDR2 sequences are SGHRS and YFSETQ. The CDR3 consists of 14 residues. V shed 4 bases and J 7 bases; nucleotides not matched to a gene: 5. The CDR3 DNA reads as TGCGCCAGCAGCATAGACAGGGGGCTGAACATTCAGTACTTC. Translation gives CASSIDRGLNIQYF.

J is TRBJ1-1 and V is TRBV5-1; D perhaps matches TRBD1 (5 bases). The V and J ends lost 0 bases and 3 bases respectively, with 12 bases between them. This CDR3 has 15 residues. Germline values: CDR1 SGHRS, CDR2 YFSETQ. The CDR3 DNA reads TGCGCCAGCAGCTTGGCCGGGCAGGGCGACACTGAAGCTTTCTTT. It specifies CASSLAGQGDTEAFF.

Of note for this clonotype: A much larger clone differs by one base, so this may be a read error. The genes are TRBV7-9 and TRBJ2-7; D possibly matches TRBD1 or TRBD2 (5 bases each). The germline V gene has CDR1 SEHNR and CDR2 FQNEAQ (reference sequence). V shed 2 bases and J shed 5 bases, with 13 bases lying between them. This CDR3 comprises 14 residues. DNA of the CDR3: TGTGCCAGCAGCTTATGTGGTGTGGGGGACGAGCAGTACTTC. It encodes CASSLCGVGDEQYF.

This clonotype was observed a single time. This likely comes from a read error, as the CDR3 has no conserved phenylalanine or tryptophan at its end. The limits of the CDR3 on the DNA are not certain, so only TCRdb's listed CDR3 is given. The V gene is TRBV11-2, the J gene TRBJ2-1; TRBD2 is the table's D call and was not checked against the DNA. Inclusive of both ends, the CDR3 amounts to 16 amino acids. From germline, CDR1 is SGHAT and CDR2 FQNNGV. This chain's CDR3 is CASSTGTSGEAQEQFL.

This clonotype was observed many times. This chain's CDR3 is CASSLRQTNEKLFF. For the CDR3, the DNA is TGTGCCAGCAGCTTACGGCAGACTAATGAAAAACTGTTTTTT. This sequence joins TRBV7-9 and TRBJ1-4; D gene unclear. Looked up from germline, CDR1 is SEHNR and CDR2 is FQNEAQ (reference sequence). Between the trimmed V and J ends, which lost 2 bases and 2 bases, there was a span of 6 bases. The CDR3 runs to 14 residues.

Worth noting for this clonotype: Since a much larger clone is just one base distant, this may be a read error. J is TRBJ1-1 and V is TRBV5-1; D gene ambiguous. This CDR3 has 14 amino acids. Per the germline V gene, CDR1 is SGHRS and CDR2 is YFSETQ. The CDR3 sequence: CASSLGLLNTEVFF. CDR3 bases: TGCGCCAGCAGCTTAGGCCTCTTGAACACTGAAGTTTTCTTT.

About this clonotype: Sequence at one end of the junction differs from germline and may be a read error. In nucleotides, the CDR3 is TGCGCCAGGAGCCGAGATAGTCTCGTCGTCATGAACACTGAAGCTTTCTTT. It codes for CARSRDSLVVMNTEAFF. This chain connects TRBV4-1 to TRBJ1-1; D call uncertain. Germline CDR1 reads MGHRA; CDR2 reads YSYEKL. This CDR3 contains 17 residues.